Listed below are T cell receptor beta chains from one sample, sequenced in a study of blood T cell repertoires in COVID-19. Assay: immunoSEQ multiplex PCR; the TCRdb copy retains only in-frame clones and omits some. This table holds roughly 60,000 clones, over 80% found once. The sample was peripheral blood. The receptors were sampled from a man aged 25-45 years with COVID-19, enrolled during active disease. Each CDR3 is given with its conserved first and last residue. Each record gives: J gene, V gene, D gene, clone size, CDR3 DNA, CDR3 protein. The D gene is left open where the match is weak. Rows give clone size only sometimes, using once, few, many, or a class for an expanded clone.

TRBJ1-1 | TRBV24-1 | TRBD1 | - | TGTGCCACCAGTGATAATCGACAGGGCTCCTCTGAAGCTTTCTTT | CATSDNRQGSSEAFF
TRBJ2-3 | TRBV4-1 | TRBD2 | once | TGCGCCAGCAGCTCCGGGGCGTCTAGCGGGAGTCAATCCACAGATACGCAGTATTTT | CASSSGASSGSQSTDTQYF
TRBJ2-2 | TRBV19 | - | - | TGTGCCAGTAATGACCGGGGGACCGGGGAGCTGTTTTTT | CASNDRGTGELFF
TRBJ2-1 | TRBV7-6 | TRBD1 | - | TGTGCCAGCAGCTTAGGGACGGGGACAGGGGGCCATGAGCAGTTCTTC | CASSLGTGTGGHEQFF
TRBJ2-7 | TRBV29-1 | - | - | TGCAGCGGGGGGGCCAGGGGTGACGAGCAGTACTTC | CSGGARGDEQYF
TRBJ1-1 | TRBV14 | - | - | TGTGCCAGCAGCCAGGCCCTGAACACTGAAGCTTTCTTT | CASSQALNTEAFF
TRBJ1-5 | TRBV2 | - | few | TGTGCCAGCAGTGACAGGGCTTACGGCAATCAGCCCCAGCATTTT | CASSDRAYGNQPQHF
TRBJ2-6 | TRBV19 | - | once | TGTGCCAGTAGGAGTAACCAGGGGCTCTCTGGGGCCAACGTCCTGACTTTC | CASRSNQGLSGANVLTF
TRBJ2-1 | TRBV28 | TRBD2 | once | TGTGCCAGCAGTTTACCCGGGACTAGCGGGATCTACAATGAGCAGTTCTTC | CASSLPGTSGIYNEQFF
TRBJ2-3 | TRBV4-2 | - | - | TGTGCCAGCAGCCAAGAGGCGGGGTCGATAACAGATACGCAGTATTTT | CASSQEAGSITDTQYF
TRBJ2-7 | TRBV5-1 | - | - | TGCGCCAGCAAAACAGAGAGCTCCTACGAGCAGTACTTC | CASKTESSYEQYF
TRBJ2-7 | TRBV2 | TRBD2 | - | TGTGCCAGCAGTCCATATAGCGGGACGGTCTACGAGCAGTACTTC | CASSPYSGTVYEQYF
TRBJ1-2 | TRBV11-2 | TRBD1 | many | TGTGCCAGCAGCACCACTACAGGGGACTATGGCTACACCTTC | CASSTTTGDYGYTF
TRBJ2-7 | TRBV7-7 | - | - | TGTGCTAGCAGCTTCCGCACCGGGATCCCGAACTCCTACGAGCAGTACTTC | CASSFRTGIPNSYEQYF
TRBJ2-7 | TRBV20-1 | TRBD2 | - | TGCAGTGCTAGTAGTCTAGCGGGAACCCACGAGCAGTACTTC | CSASSLAGTHEQYF
TRBJ2-5 | TRBV27 | TRBD2 | - | TGTGCCAGCAGGAGGACTAGCGGGAGCATTGGGCGGGAGACCCAGTACTTC | CASRRTSGSIGRETQYF
TRBJ2-5 | TRBV5-1 | - | few | TGCGCCAGCAGCTTCGCCGGAGGGGAGAAGACCCAGTACTTC | CASSFAGGEKTQYF
TRBJ1-2 | TRBV10-1 | TRBD1 | - | TGCGCCAGCATCCTACTCATGGGACAGGGAATTGTAGACTATGGCTACACCTTC | CASILLMGQGIVDYGYTF
TRBJ2-5 | TRBV18 | TRBD2 | once | TGTGCCAGCTCATCCCGACTAGCGGGAAGAACAGGAGAGACCCAGTACTTC | CASSSRLAGRTGETQYF
TRBJ2-2 | TRBV6-1 | TRBD1 | - | TGTGCCAGCAGTGAAATACCGGGACAGACCGGGGAGCTGTTTTTT | CASSEIPGQTGELFF
TRBJ1-3 | TRBV7-7 | TRBD1 | once | TGTGCTAGCAGCCCGGGACAGGGGGCTGGAAACACCATATATTTT | CASSPGQGAGNTIYF
TRBJ1-5 | TRBV29-1 | TRBD1 | - | TGCAGCGCCACCCCAGGGGGCGGTCAGCCCCAGCATTTT | CSATPGGGQPQHF
TRBJ2-5 | TRBV9 | TRBD2 | once | TGTGCCAGCAGCGAAGGGGCGGGAGGGCCGGTAGAGACCCAGTACTTC | CASSEGAGGPVETQYF
TRBJ2-7 | TRBV2 | TRBD2 | few | TGTGCCAGCAGGGGACTAGCGGGGTACGAGCAGTACTTC | CASRGLAGYEQYF
TRBJ2-7 | TRBV5-6 | TRBD2 | - | TGTGCCAGCAGCTTGGACTTTTCGGCGGGAGCGGTAAACGAGCAGTACTTC | CASSLDFSAGAVNEQYF
TRBJ1-2 | TRBV11-2 | - | once | TGTGCCAGCAGCTTAGCGGATGGCTACACCTTC | CASSLADGYTF
TRBJ1-2 | TRBV10-1 | - | - | TGCGCCAGCAGCCCTGACAGAACCTATGGCTACACCTTC | CASSPDRTYGYTF
TRBJ1-6 | TRBV28 | TRBD1 | few | TGTGCCAGCAGTTTATCGGACAGGGGGAATTCACCCCTCCACTTT | CASSLSDRGNSPLHF
TRBJ2-1 | TRBV6-5 | TRBD2 | - | TGTGCCAGCAGTTACTCAGCGGGAGCCTCCTACAATGAGCAGTTCTTC | CASSYSAGASYNEQFF
TRBJ2-2 | TRBV4-1 | - | - | TGCGCCAGCAGCCAACTACGACTAATGTACACCGGGGAGCTGTTTTTT | CASSQLRLMYTGELFF
TRBJ1-1 | TRBV2 | - | few | TGTGCCAGCAGTGAAGGGGATCCGAGAGGGGGCACTGAAGCTTTCTTT | CASSEGDPRGGTEAFF
TRBJ2-4 | TRBV15 | TRBD2 | - | TGTGCCACCAGCAGAGGGGGACTAGCGGGAGAGGGCAAAAACATTCAGTACTTC | CATSRGGLAGEGKNIQYF
TRBJ1-5 | TRBV11-2 | - | few | TGTGCCAGCAGCTTAGGACGGGATCCCGCGGGCAATCAGCCCCAGCATTTT | CASSLGRDPAGNQPQHF
TRBJ1-2 | TRBV6-2/TRBV6-3 | - | - | TGTGCCAGCAGTTCCGGCGGGACGAGTCCTTATGGCTACACCTTC | CASSSGGTSPYGYTF
TRBJ2-3 | TRBV19 | TRBD2 | - | TGTGCCAGTAGCTTGGGGGGACTAGCGGGAGCCGATACGCAGTATTTT | CASSLGGLAGADTQYF
TRBJ1-5 | TRBV6-6 | - | - | TGTGCCAGCGGTCTTCCGGGGACACCCTACTCCCAGCATTTT | CASGLPGTPYSQHF
TRBJ2-1 | TRBV29-1 | - | - | TGCAGCGTTGAGACAAATTACAATGAGCAGTTCTTC | CSVETNYNEQFF
TRBJ2-7 | TRBV5-1 | - | - | TGCGCCAGCAGCTTGGCGACAGGACCTGGGGACGAGCAGTACTTC | CASSLATGPGDEQYF
TRBJ1-2 | TRBV6-1 | TRBD1 | - | TGTGCCAGCAGTGAAAACCGACAGGGCTATGGCTACACCTTC | CASSENRQGYGYTF
TRBJ2-5 | TRBV18 | - | - | TGTGCCAGCTCCGGAGTGGGCGGGGAAGAGACCCAGTACTTC | CASSGVGGEETQYF
TRBJ2-3 | TRBV10-3 | TRBD1 | few | TGTGCCATCAGAAAGGGGACAGGGAGGATTGAATCCACAGATACGCAGTATTTT | CAIRKGTGRIESTDTQYF
TRBJ1-5 | TRBV19 | TRBD1 | - | TGTGCCAGCAGCGGACAGGGCGGTCAGCCCCAGCATTTT | CASSGQGGQPQHF
TRBJ1-2 | TRBV21-1 | - | - | TGTGCCAGCAGCAAAGCCAAGGACAGGACGGATGGCTACACCTTC | CASSKAKDRTDGYTF
TRBJ1-2 | TRBV5-1 | TRBD1 | - | TGCGCCAGCAGCTTGGACAGGGGGGCTGGCTACACCTTC | CASSLDRGAGYTF
TRBJ2-1 | TRBV28 | - | - | TGTGCCAGCAAGCGACAGGCCTACAATGAGCAGTTCTTC | CASKRQAYNEQFF
TRBJ2-3 | TRBV9 | TRBD2 | - | TGTGCCAGCAGCGTAGGGAGTGGAGCGGGAGGGCCCGCTACGCAGTATTTT | CASSVGSGAGGPATQYF
TRBJ2-7 | TRBV6-6 | TRBD2 | - | TGTGCCAGTACAGTAGCGGGAGGTGGCTACGAGCAGTACTTC | CASTVAGGGYEQYF
TRBJ2-3 | TRBV11-2 | TRBD1 | - | TGTGCCAGCAGCTTAGAAGGACAGGGACCTCTCACAGATACGCAGTATTTT | CASSLEGQGPLTDTQYF
TRBJ1-2 | TRBV7-2 | - | - | TGTGCCAGCAGCTTGGCCGTAAACTATGGCTACACCTTC | CASSLAVNYGYTF
TRBJ2-3 | TRBV15 | TRBD2 | - | TGTGCCACCGGGACTAGCGGTTCTCTTAGCACAGATACGCAGTATTTT | CATGTSGSLSTDTQYF
TRBJ2-7 | TRBV24-1 | TRBD1 | - | TGTGCCACCAGTGCAGGACAGGTCGACTACGAGCAGTACTTC | CATSAGQVDYEQYF
TRBJ1-5 | TRBV28 | - | - | TGTGCCAGCAGTTTATGGCGGGGTTCTTATCAGCCCCAGCATTTT | CASSLWRGSYQPQHF
TRBJ2-7 | TRBV7-6 | TRBD1 | once | TGTGCCAGCAGCTTTGGACAGGGAGGCCCATACGAGCAGTACTTC | CASSFGQGGPYEQYF
TRBJ1-2 | TRBV7-9 | TRBD1 | - | TGTGCCAGCAGCAATCGACAGGGACATGGCTACACCTTC | CASSNRQGHGYTF
TRBJ1-2 | TRBV2 | - | - | TGTGCCGGGGGGGGCGCTGGGGACTATGGCTACACCTTC | CAGGGAGDYGYTF
TRBJ1-1 | TRBV6-5 | - | - | TGTGCCAGCAGTTACTCAGCGGGGAACGAAGCTTTCTTT | CASSYSAGNEAFF
TRBJ1-3 | TRBV9 | TRBD1 | - | TGTGCCAGCAGCCCCGGACAGGCACCGGGAAACACCATATATTTT | CASSPGQAPGNTIYF
TRBJ2-5 | TRBV7-2 | TRBD2 | - | TGTGCCAGCAGTGATGGGTGGTTAGCGGGAGAGGGAGAGACCCAGTACTTC | CASSDGWLAGEGETQYF
TRBJ2-5 | TRBV5-1 | - | - | TGCGCCAGCAGCTTGGGTCCAGGTGGTGGGACCCAGTACTTC | CASSLGPGGGTQYF
TRBJ1-5 | TRBV19 | - | - | TGTGCCAGTAGTATTGTCCAGGGGCCAAATCAGCCCCAGCATTTT | CASSIVQGPNQPQHF